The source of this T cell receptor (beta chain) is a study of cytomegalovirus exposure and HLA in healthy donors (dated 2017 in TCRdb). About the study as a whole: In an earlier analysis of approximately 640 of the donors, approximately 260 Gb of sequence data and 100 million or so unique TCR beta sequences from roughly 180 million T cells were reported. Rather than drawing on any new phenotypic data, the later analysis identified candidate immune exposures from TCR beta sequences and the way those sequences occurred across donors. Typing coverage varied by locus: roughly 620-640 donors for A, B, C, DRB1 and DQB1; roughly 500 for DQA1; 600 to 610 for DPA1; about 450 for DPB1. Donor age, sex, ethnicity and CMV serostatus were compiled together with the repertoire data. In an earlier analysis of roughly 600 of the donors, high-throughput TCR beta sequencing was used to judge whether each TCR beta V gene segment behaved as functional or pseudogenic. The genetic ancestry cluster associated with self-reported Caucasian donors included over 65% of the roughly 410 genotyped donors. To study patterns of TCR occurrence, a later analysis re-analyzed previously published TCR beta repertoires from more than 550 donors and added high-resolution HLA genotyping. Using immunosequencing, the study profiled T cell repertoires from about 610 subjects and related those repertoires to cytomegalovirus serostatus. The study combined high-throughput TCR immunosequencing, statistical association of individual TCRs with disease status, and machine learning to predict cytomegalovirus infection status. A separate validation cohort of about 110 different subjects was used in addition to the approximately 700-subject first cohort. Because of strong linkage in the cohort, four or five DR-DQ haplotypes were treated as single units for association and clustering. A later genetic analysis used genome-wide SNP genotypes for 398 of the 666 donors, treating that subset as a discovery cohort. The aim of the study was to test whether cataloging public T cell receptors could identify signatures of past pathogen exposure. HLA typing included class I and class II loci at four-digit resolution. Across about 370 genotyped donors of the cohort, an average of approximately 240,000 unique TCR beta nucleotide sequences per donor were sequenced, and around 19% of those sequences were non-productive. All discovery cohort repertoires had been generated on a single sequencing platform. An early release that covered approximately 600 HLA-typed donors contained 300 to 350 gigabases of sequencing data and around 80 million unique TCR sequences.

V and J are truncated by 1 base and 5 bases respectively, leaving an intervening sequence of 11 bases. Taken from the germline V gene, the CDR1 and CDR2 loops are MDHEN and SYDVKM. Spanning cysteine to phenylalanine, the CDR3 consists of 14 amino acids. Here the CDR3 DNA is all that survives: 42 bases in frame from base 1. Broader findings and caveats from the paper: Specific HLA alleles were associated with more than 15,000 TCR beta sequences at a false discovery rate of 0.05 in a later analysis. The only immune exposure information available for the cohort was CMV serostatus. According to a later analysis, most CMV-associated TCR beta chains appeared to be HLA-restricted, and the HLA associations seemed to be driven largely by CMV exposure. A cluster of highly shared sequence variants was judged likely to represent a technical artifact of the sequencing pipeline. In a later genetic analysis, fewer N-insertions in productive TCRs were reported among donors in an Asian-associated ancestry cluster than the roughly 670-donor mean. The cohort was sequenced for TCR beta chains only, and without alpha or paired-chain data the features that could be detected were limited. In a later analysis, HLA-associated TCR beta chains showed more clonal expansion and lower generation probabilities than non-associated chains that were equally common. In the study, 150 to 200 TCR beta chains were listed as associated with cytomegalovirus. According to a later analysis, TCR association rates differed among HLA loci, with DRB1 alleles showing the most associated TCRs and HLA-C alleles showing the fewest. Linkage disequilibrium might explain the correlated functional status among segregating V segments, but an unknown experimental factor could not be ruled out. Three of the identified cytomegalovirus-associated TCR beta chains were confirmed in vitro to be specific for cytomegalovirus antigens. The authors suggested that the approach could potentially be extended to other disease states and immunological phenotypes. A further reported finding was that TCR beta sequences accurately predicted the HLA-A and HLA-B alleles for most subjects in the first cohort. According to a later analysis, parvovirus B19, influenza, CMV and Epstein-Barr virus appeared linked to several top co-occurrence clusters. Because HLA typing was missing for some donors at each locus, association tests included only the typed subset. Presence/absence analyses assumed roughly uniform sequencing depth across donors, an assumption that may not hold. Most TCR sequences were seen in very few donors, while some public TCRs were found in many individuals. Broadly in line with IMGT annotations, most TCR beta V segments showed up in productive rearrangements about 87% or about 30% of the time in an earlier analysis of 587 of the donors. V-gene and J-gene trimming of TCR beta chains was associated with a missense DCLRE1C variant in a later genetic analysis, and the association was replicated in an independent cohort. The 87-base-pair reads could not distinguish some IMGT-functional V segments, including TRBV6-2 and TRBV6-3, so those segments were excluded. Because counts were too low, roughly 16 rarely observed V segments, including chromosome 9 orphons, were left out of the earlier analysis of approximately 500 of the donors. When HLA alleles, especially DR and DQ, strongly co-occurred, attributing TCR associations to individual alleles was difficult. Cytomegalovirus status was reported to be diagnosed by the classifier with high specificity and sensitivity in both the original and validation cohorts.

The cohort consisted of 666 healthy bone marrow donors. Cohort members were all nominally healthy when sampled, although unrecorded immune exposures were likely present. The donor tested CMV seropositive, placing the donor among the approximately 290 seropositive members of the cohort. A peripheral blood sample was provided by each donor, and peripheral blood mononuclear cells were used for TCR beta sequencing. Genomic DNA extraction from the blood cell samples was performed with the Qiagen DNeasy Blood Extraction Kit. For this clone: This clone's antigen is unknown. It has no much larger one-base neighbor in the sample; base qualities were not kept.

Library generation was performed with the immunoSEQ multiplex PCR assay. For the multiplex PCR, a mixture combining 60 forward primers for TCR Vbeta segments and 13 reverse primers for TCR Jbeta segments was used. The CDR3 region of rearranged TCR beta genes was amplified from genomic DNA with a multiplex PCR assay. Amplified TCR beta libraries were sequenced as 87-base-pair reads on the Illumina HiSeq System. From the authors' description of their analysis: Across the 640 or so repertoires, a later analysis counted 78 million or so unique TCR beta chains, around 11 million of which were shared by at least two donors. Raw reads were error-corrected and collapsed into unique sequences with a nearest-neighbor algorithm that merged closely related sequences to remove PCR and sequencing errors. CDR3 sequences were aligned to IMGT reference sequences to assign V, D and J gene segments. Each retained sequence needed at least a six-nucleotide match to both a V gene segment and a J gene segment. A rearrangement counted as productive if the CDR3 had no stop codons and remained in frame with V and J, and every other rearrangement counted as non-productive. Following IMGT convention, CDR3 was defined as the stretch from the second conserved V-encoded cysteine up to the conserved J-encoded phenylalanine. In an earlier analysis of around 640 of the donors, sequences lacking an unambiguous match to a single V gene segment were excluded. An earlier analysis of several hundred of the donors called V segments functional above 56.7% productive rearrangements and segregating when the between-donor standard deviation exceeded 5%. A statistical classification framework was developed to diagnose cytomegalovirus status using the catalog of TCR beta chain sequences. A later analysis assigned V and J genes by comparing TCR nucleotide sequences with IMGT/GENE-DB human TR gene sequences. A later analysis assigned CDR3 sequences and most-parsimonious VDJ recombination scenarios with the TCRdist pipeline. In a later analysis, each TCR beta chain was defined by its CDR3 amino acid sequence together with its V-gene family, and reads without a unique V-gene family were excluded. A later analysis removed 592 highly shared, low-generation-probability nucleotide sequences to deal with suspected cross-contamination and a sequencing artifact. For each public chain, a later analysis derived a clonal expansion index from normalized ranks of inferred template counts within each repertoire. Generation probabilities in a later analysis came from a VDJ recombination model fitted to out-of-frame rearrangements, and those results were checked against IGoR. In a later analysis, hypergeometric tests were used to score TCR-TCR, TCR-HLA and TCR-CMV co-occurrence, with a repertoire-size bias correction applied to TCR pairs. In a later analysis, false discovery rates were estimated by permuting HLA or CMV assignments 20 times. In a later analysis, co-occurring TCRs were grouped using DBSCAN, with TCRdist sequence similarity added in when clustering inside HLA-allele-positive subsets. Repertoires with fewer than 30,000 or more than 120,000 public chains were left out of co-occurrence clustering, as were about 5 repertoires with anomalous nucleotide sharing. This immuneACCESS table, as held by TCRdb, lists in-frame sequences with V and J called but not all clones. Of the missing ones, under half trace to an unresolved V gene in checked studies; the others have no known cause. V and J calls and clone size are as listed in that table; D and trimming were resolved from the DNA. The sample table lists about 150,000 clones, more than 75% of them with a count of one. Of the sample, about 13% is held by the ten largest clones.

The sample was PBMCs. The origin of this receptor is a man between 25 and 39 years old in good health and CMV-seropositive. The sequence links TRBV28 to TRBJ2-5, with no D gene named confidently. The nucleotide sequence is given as TGTGCCAGCAGTTTATTTAACCCCCGGGAGACCCAGTACTTC. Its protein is CASSLFNPRETQYF.